This TCR beta chain originates from a study of T cell repertoires in cytomegalovirus infection. A few counts support this clonotype. Its antigen is unidentified. TCRdb recomputed calls from the reads with MiXCR, one row per CDR3 protein. The data contain 65,000 to 85,000 distinct CDR3 sequences, under 30% of them singletons. The sample was CD8+ T cells from cultured PBMCs, taken from culture after CMV antigen stimulation. The sequence came from a human donor in good health (CMV status not recorded). Some clones in this sample may be carry-over from other donors' samples.

The CDR3 DNA is TGTGCCGCCAGCAGTGAACGGCGGGATCCCGCCTACGAGCAGTACTTC. It specifies CAASSERRDPAYEQYF. The chain carries TRBV2 and TRBJ2-7; maybe TRBD2 (6 bases). This CDR3 contains 16 residues. Per the germline V gene, CDR1 is SNHLY and CDR2 is FYNNEI. Trimming removed 11 bases at V and 2 bases at J, with 25 bases between.